The next 2 T cell receptor beta chains were all read from a single sample in a study of beta chain features in type 1 diabetes. The antigens these receptors bind are not known. Findings and caveats of the study: Shortening of TCRB CDR3s, moderate but significant, appeared in all four CD4+ subsets of Type 1 diabetes patients.

Expressed TCRB transcripts got sequenced, as all isolated RNA was reverse transcribed. Sequencing used immunoSEQ multiplex PCR; TCRdb keeps in-frame clones, though not all of them. The sample lists 640,000 or so clones; 11% to 15% were seen once. Input material: naive CD4+ T cells from blood. The origin of the receptors is a man between 18 and 29 years old with type 1 diabetes.

Only a few counts were recorded for this clone. V is TRBV4-2 and J is TRBJ2-3, with a possible D match to TRBD1 (5 bases). V shed 4 bases and J shed 0 bases, with 11 bases lying between them. Germline lookup yields CDR1 LGHNA and CDR2 YNFKEQ. The CDR3 totals 15 residues. DNA of the CDR3: TGTGCCAGCAGCCCACAGGCCTCTAGCACAGATACGCAGTATTTT. As protein: CASSPQASSTDTQYF.

The gene calls are TRBV23-1 and TRBJ2-7; D gene uncertain. TRBV23-1 is an open reading frame whose function is uncertain. With 2 bases removed from V and 6 bases from J, the gap between germline ends came to 8 bases. The CDR3 contains 12 residues. The chain's CDR3 is CASSQGLREQYF. CDR3 in DNA: TGCGCCAGCAGTCAAGGGTTACGCGAGCAGTACTTC.